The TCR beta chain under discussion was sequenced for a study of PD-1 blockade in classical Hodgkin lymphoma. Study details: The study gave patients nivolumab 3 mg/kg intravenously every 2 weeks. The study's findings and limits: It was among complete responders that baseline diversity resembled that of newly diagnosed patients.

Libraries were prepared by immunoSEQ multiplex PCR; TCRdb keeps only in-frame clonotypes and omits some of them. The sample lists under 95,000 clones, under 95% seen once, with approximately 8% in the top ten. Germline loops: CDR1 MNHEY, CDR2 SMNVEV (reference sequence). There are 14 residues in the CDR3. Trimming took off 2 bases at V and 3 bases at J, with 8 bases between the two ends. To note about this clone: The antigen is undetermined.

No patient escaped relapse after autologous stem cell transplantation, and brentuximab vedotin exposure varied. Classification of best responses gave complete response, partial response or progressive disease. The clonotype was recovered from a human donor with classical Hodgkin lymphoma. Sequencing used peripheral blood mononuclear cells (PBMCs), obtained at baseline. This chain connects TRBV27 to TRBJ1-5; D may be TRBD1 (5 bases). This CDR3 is CASSLGGNNQPQHF. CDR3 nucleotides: TGTGCCAGCAGTTTAGGGGGTAACAATCAGCCCCAGCATTTT.